The sequence of this TCR beta chain was determined in a study of blood T cell repertoires in COVID-19. The CDR3 runs to 14 residues. Germline lookup yields CDR1 MDHEN and CDR2 SYDVKM. Trimming stripped 2 bases from V and 4 bases from J, with 9 bases between. Some clones are missing from TCRdb's copy, which holds only in-frame ones; the method was immunoSEQ multiplex PCR. The sample contains some 200,000 clones, 90% of which appear only once. The sequenced sample was peripheral blood. The gene calls are TRBV28 and TRBJ1-3; no definite D call. The sequence derives from a man aged 50 to 60 with acute or convalescent COVID-19. CDR3 nucleotides: TGTGCCAGCAGTTTAGCGGGAGCAGGAAACACCATATATTTT. Its translation: CASSLAGAGNTIYF.